This TCR delta chain is from a study of Vδ1+ human thymocytes. Study findings and constraints: Unexpected Vdelta2 sequences could cause misinterpretation of bulk repertoire data. TRG sequences recurred across donors, whereas TRD sequences stayed essentially private. Highly polyclonal TRG and TRD repertoires with Gaussian CDR3 length distributions appeared in thymus. About 20% of thymic delta-chain sequences were Vdelta2, with few Vdelta3, unlike blood Vdelta1+ controls.

The template was reverse-transcribed extracted RNA. Multiplex PCR used pooled V-gene forward primers and a constant-region reverse primer to amplify CDR3s. TCRdb re-called the multiplex PCR reads with CATT. The data contain some 55,000 delta-chain clones, approximately 15% of them singletons. With regard to this clone: Its antigen is unidentified.

CDR1 is TSWWSYY and CDR2 is QGS in the germline V gene. With V trimmed by 1 base and J by 0 bases, 22 bases remained unmatched. The CDR3 totals 22 residues. After alphabeta T cell depletion, CD3+ Vdelta1+ Vdelta2- thymocytes were sorted. This sequence originates from a boy younger than two who had congenital heart surgery. The chain uses TRDV1 and TRDJ1; 8 bases fit TRDD3. The sequencing input was Vdelta1+ gamma-delta thymocytes from the thymus. Specified subset: FACS-sorted CD3+ TCRalphabeta- TCRVdelta1+ TCRVdelta2- thymocytes. This CDR3 is CALGERCTKTVLGVRYTDKLIF. The CDR3 nucleotides are TGTGCTCTTGGGGAACGGTGTACGAAAACGGTACTGGGGGTCCGCTACACCGATAAACTCATCTTT.